The T cell receptor beta chain described here comes from a study of graft-versus-host responses after intestinal transplantation. The wider study: In this cohort, recipients had multivisceral, liver-intestinal, or isolated intestinal transplants. Study-level points and caveats: Recipient marrow held GvH clones, some first seen in ileum or blood. In patients with graft-donor T cell macrochimerism, allograft graft-versus-host to host-versus-graft clonal ratios were high.

Germline CDR1 SGHAT, CDR2 FQDESV (reference sequence). J gave up 9 bases and V 3 bases, and 11 bases lay outside the gene matches. The CDR3 covers 16 residues. Some clones are missing from TCRdb's copy, which holds only in-frame ones; the method was immunoSEQ multiplex PCR. The sample includes about 26,000 clones, roughly 80% of them seen just once. Note on this clone: Its cognate antigen is unknown.

V usage is TRBV11-1 and J usage is TRBJ2-2; 9 bases map to TRBD1. Sequences were derived from unstimulated CD4+ T cells sorted from spleen or lymph node cells, sampled before intestinal transplant. This receptor was obtained from a human donor who received an intestinal transplant. The CDR3 region has the DNA TGTGCCAGCAGCTTTTATACCGGGACAGGGACTCGGGAGCTGTTTTTT. Protein: CASSFYTGTGTRELFF.